One and the same sample provided the 18 T cell receptor beta chains below, sequenced in a study of blood T cell repertoires in COVID-19. Profiled with immunoSEQ multiplex PCR; TCRdb holds only in-frame clones, not every one. The sample has some 110,000 clones; approximately 90% are singletons. The sequenced sample was peripheral blood. These receptors were obtained from a human donor in a cohort sampled during active COVID-19.

V gene TRBV19 combines with J gene TRBJ2-5; TRBD2 is a possible D gene (6 bases). Germline V gene lookup returns CDR1 LNHDA and CDR2 SQIVND (reference sequence). The germline V and J ends were trimmed by 3 bases and 2 bases, with 10 bases remaining between them. This CDR3 contains 14 residues. CDR3 protein: CASSMPGRQETQYF. The CDR3 DNA follows: TGTGCCAGTAGTATGCCAGGGAGGCAAGAGACCCAGTACTTC. The full variable domain, with the rest looked up from reference TRBV19 and TRBJ2-5, is DGGITQSPKYLFRKEGQNVTLSCEQNLNHDAMYWYRQDPGQGLRLIYYSQIVNDFQKGDIAEGYSVSREKKESFPLTVTSAQKNPTAFYLCASSMPGRQETQYFGPGTRLLVL.

This chain joins TRBV15 and TRBJ2-4; tentative D call: TRBD2 (5 bases). V shed 1 base and J shed 3 bases, with 10 bases lying between them. This CDR3 comprises 15 residues. Germline CDR1 LNHNV, CDR2 YYDKDF (reference sequence). The CDR3 bases are TGTGCCACCAGCAGAGGAGGGCCCGTCAAAAACATTCAGTACTTC. Translation: CATSRGGPVKNIQYF.

The chain couples TRBV11-3 to TRBJ2-3; D not resolved. This CDR3 has 14 amino acids. Germline V gene lookup returns CDR1 SGHNT and CDR2 YENEEA. V dropped 4 bases and J dropped 0 bases, with 8 bases sitting between them. The CDR3 coding sequence is TGTGCCAGCAGCTCCCTCTCTAGCACAGATACGCAGTATTTT. Protein product: CASSSLSSTDTQYF.

The rearrangement joins TRBV29-1 to TRBJ2-7; 9 bases are a match to TRBD2. Germline V gene lookup returns CDR1 SQVTM and CDR2 ANQGSEA. The CDR3 consists of 14 residues. Trimming took 6 bases from V and 5 from J; bases not matched to a gene: 11. CDR3 region: CSVRGSGSSNEQYF. The CDR3 DNA reads as TGCAGCGTGCGGGGTAGCGGGAGTTCCAACGAGCAGTACTTC.

This clone was found once. The rearrangement links TRBV27 to TRBJ2-2; unclear D gene. The CDR3 totals 16 residues. The V end was cut by 5 bases, the J end by 4 bases, with 17 bases between. The germline V gene encodes CDR1 MNHEY and CDR2 SMNVEV (reference sequence). The CDR3 spells CASSPNPRKSTGELFF. CDR3 DNA: TGTGCCAGCAGTCCCAATCCTAGAAAATCCACCGGGGAGCTGTTTTTT.

The chain couples TRBV5-1 to TRBJ1-5; 7 nucleotides match TRBD1. The germline gives CDR1 SGHRS, CDR2 YFSETQ. This CDR3 contains 14 residues. The V gene end was trimmed by 4 bases and the J gene end by 7 bases; junction bases not matched to a gene: 8. The CDR3 loop reads CASSPSSGGQPQHF. CDR3 DNA sequence: TGCGCCAGCAGCCCCTCTTCAGGGGGACAGCCCCAGCATTTT. The full variable domain, completed using reference TRBV5-1 and TRBJ1-5, is KAGVTQTPRYLIKTRGQQVTLSCSPISGHRSVSWYQQTPGQGLQFLFEYFSETQRNKGNFPGRFSGRQFSNSRSEMNVSTLELGDSALYLCASSPSSGGQPQHFGDGTRLSIL.

V and J are TRBV10-1 and TRBJ1-2; unclear D gene. The CDR3 totals 14 residues. Germline loops: CDR1 WNHNN, CDR2 SYGVQD (reference sequence). The CDR3 region has the DNA TGCGCTAAACTCATGGGGAGGAGAAACTATGGCTACACCTTC. It yields the protein CAKLMGRRNYGYTF.

In the case of this clone: The sample carries other DNA sequences with the same CDR3. The chain recombines TRBV27 with TRBJ2-1, with a weak D call TRBD1 (6 bases). Trimming removed 10 bases at V and 5 bases at J, with 15 bases between. In germline, CDR1 is MNHEY, CDR2 SMNVEV (reference sequence). CDR3 size: 13 residues. CDR3 sequence (DNA): TGTGCCACCCACAGGGCCCTACACAATGAGCAGTTCTTC. It translates to CATHRALHNEQFF.

The genes are TRBV19 and TRBJ1-1; 7 positions agree with TRBD1. The CDR3 loop spans 15 amino acids. The germline gives CDR1 LNHDA, CDR2 SQIVND (reference sequence). Trimming took 7 bases from V and 3 from J; bases not matched to a gene: 11. The CDR3, as DNA: TGTGCCAGTACCAGGGGGGCCAGTAAGGACACTGAAGCTTTCTTT. The encoded protein is CASTRGASKDTEAFF.

The chain combines TRBV6-5 with TRBJ1-3, with TRBD1 as a possible D gene (6 bases). Trimming cost V 2 bases and J 2 bases, with 13 bases left between them. Germline V lookup: CDR1 MNHEY, CDR2 SVGAGI. The CDR3 has 16 residues. CDR3 nucleotide sequence: TGTGCCAGCAGTTACGACGGGGGGCTCCCTGGAAACACCATATATTTT. Translated: CASSYDGGLPGNTIYF.

The rearrangement joins TRBV16 to TRBJ2-7; possible D gene TRBD1, 6 bases. V lost 2 bases to trimming and J lost 1 base, with 9 bases between them. Per the germline V gene, CDR1 is KGHSY and CDR2 is FQNENV. The CDR3 length is 14 residues. The CDR3 DNA is TGTGCCAGCAGCCAAGACAGGAGATCCTACGAGCAGTACTTC. It specifies CASSQDRRSYEQYF.

The chain combines TRBV19 with TRBJ2-6; D is uncertain. Per the germline V gene, CDR1 is LNHDA and CDR2 is SQIVND (reference sequence). There are 16 residues in the CDR3. Trimming stripped 6 bases from V and 0 bases from J, with 12 bases between. CDR3: CASRTAWSSGANVLTF. CDR3 bases: TGTGCCAGTAGGACCGCCTGGAGCTCTGGGGCCAACGTCCTGACTTTC. The entire variable domain, with the rest obtained from reference TRBV19 and TRBJ2-6, is as follows: DGGITQSPKYLFRKEGQNVTLSCEQNLNHDAMYWYRQDPGQGLRLIYYSQIVNDFQKGDIAEGYSVSREKKESFPLTVTSAQKNPTAFYLCASRTAWSSGANVLTFGAGSRLTVL.

This clone was recorded only once. For the CDR3, the DNA is TGTGCCAGCAACCGACAGGGCGCCGGGGAGCTGTTTTTT. Amino acids: CASNRQGAGELFF. V gene TRBV7-9 combines with J gene TRBJ2-2; 7 nucleotides agree with TRBD1. The length of the CDR3 is 13 residues. Germline CDR1 SEHNR, CDR2 FQNEAQ (reference sequence). The J segment lost 6 bases and the V segment lost 7 bases, leaving 5 bases of the junction unmatched.

This chain connects TRBV5-8 to TRBJ1-1; TRBD1 aligns across 10 bases. The CDR3 is 15 amino acids. V was clipped by 4 bases and J by 5 bases; unmatched bases: 8. In germline, CDR1 is SGHTS, CDR2 YDEGEE. This CDR3 reads CASSPGTGARTEAFF. The CDR3 DNA reads as TGTGCCAGCAGCCCAGGGACAGGGGCACGGACTGAAGCTTTCTTT.

J is TRBJ2-7 and V is TRBV3-1 (or the pseudogene TRBV3-2), with 9 bases aligning to TRBD2. Germline assignment: CDR1 LGHDT and CDR2 YNNKEL (reference sequence). V gave up 3 bases and J gave up 5 bases; unmatched junction bases: 11. This CDR3 region has 16 residues. In DNA form, the CDR3 reads TGTGCCAGCAGCCAGCCATTTAGCGGGAGTGTGGACGAGCAGTACTTC. It yields the protein CASSQPFSGSVDEQYF.

The chain recombines TRBV5-8 with TRBJ2-3; a weak D match, TRBD2 (5 bases). Trimming took off 0 bases at V and 4 bases at J, with 18 bases between the two ends. Germline V CDR1 and CDR2: SGHTS, YDEGEE. This CDR3 spans 17 amino acids. The CDR3 DNA reads as TGTGCCAGCAGCTTGGTCCGGGCCCACCTGGAGGCAGATACGCAGTATTTT. Translating it yields CASSLVRAHLEADTQYF.

The V gene is TRBV5-8, the J gene TRBJ2-3, with D possibly being TRBD2 (7 bases). Trimming shortened V by 1 base and J by 3 bases, and 18 bases separated the two germline ends. Germline CDR1 is SGHTS and CDR2 is YDEGEE. The length of the CDR3 is 17 residues. CDR3 sequence (DNA): TGTGCCAGCAGCTTGCTACGGGGGGCTACGGAGACAGATACGCAGTATTTT. It yields the protein CASSLLRGATETDTQYF.

The chain is built from TRBV5-1 and TRBJ2-2; 7 bases line up with TRBD1. Germline-derived CDR1 and CDR2 are SGHRS and YFSETQ. V was pared by 3 bases and J by 0 bases, with 2 bases of the junction left unmatched. The CDR3 sequence is 15 residues long. CDR3 amino acids: CASSWGTANTGELFF. The CDR3 nucleotides read TGCGCCAGCAGCTGGGGGACAGCGAACACCGGGGAGCTGTTTTTT.